A single sample gave rise to the 29 T cell receptor beta chains below, sequenced in a study of beta chain features in type 1 diabetes. The entirety of the isolated RNA underwent reverse transcription, so expressed TCRB transcripts were sequenced. TCRdb's copy holds only in-frame clones and misses some; the assay was immunoSEQ multiplex PCR. The sample contains around 240,000 clones, 9.6% of which appear only once. The sequenced material came from naive CD4+ T cells from blood. The receptor set was obtained from a woman aged 18-30 years in good health.

The V and J genes are TRBV7-9 and TRBJ1-5; 8 bases map to TRBD1. CDR3 length equals 14 residues. Germline V gene data show CDR1 as SEHNR and CDR2 as FQNEAQ (reference sequence). The ends lost 5 bases at V and 5 bases at J; junction bases unmatched: 5. CDR3 DNA: TGTGCCAGCAGCCAGGGGGCAGGGGATCAGCCCCAGCATTTT. Translation gives CASSQGAGDQPQHF.

In its sample, this clone was seen many times. The rearrangement uses TRBV5-6 and TRBJ2-7; D is undetermined. Germline loops: CDR1 SGHDT, CDR2 YYEEEE. The CDR3 totals 11 residues. V was clipped by 4 bases and J by 3 bases, with 5 bases between them. The CDR3 loop is CASSTYYEQYF. The CDR3 region has the DNA TGTGCCAGCAGCACATACTACGAGCAGTACTTC.

As regards this clone: The same CDR3 can be traced to other DNA sequences in this sample. The genes are TRBV18 and TRBJ2-1, with D perhaps matching TRBD2 (6 bases). Germline loops: CDR1 KGHSH, CDR2 LQKENI. This CDR3 contains 16 residues. Trimming stripped 0 bases from V and 0 bases from J, with 9 bases between. CDR3 bases: TGTGCCAGCTCACCACCCGGGGGAAACTCCTACAATGAGCAGTTCTTC. Translated, it gives CASSPPGGNSYNEQFF.

This clone was observed a handful of times. This chain joins TRBV4-1 and TRBJ2-7, with a weak D call TRBD2 (5 bases). The CDR3 consists of 16 residues. Germline V gene lookup returns CDR1 MGHRA and CDR2 YSYEKL. Trimming took off 0 bases at V and 1 base at J, with 13 bases between the two ends. The CDR3 protein is CASSQDLTGISYEQYF. As DNA, the CDR3 is TGCGCCAGCAGCCAAGATCTTACGGGGATTTCCTACGAGCAGTACTTC.

A few counts support this clone. The CDR3 region is CSAAPGNRPSGNTIYF. CDR3 nucleotides: TGCAGCGCCGCCCCTGGCAACAGGCCGTCTGGAAACACCATATATTTT. This sequence joins TRBV29-1 and TRBJ1-3; maybe TRBD1 (5 bases). The CDR3 contains 16 residues. V lost 7 bases and J lost 1, with 20 bases in between. The germline gives CDR1 SQVTM, CDR2 ANQGSEA.

This clone appeared a few times. This chain links TRBV10-3 with TRBJ2-7, with 14 bases aligning to TRBD2. V lost 7 bases to trimming and J lost 4 bases; unmatched junction nucleotides: 6. The CDR3 sequence is 15 residues long. CDR1 is ENHRY, CDR2 SYGVKD, per germline. Here the CDR3 DNA reads TGTGCCATCACCCCCGGACTAGCGGGAGGTTACGAGCAGTACTTC. Translated: CAITPGLAGGYEQYF.

This clone was counted between two and nine times. The J gene is TRBJ1-2, the V gene TRBV5-1; 8 bases align to TRBD1. This CDR3 has 13 residues. In germline, CDR1 is SGHRS, CDR2 YFSETQ. With 3 bases clipped from V and 6 bases from J, the junction kept 4 bases outside the gene matches. The CDR3 protein is CASSSTGEDGYTF. The CDR3 DNA reads TGCGCCAGCAGCTCGACAGGGGAGGATGGCTACACCTTC.

This chain links TRBV7-2 with TRBJ1-4; TRBD1 might be the D (5 bases). The CDR3 consists of 15 residues. V lost 2 bases to trimming and J lost 8 bases, with 15 bases between them. Looked up from germline, CDR1 is SGHTA and CDR2 is FQGNSA. Here the CDR3 DNA reads TGTGCCAGCAGCTTAAGGGCCTGGGGGGAAGAAAAACTGTTTTTT. The encoded protein is CASSLRAWGEEKLFF.

This clone was seen a handful of times. The rearrangement uses TRBV7-9 and TRBJ2-3; TRBD2 agrees at 14 bases. This CDR3 contains 18 residues. V lost 5 bases and J lost 0; bases outside the gene matches: 7. Germline CDR1 and CDR2: SEHNR and FQNEAQ (reference sequence). CDR3 residues: CASSLRRLAGGSTDTQYF. The DNA for the CDR3 is TGTGCCAGCAGCCTCAGAAGACTAGCGGGAGGGAGCACAGATACGCAGTATTTT.

This chain uses TRBV19 with TRBJ2-3; a weak D match, TRBD2 (6 bases). The germline V gene encodes CDR1 LNHDA and CDR2 SQIVND (reference sequence). The CDR3 has 14 amino acids. The V and J ends lost 2 bases and 5 bases respectively, with 11 bases between them. In DNA, the CDR3 is TGTGCCAGTAGTATATCGGCGGGGAGAGATACGCAGTATTTT. It translates to CASSISAGRDTQYF.

The chain carries TRBV19 and TRBJ2-1, with 7 bases fitting TRBD2. The germline gives CDR1 LNHDA, CDR2 SQIVND (reference sequence). The V segment lost 3 bases and the J segment 7 bases; nucleotides outside the gene matches: 6. This CDR3 region has 14 residues. The CDR3 protein is CASSMETSLNEQFF. Written as DNA, the CDR3 is TGTGCCAGTAGTATGGAGACTAGCCTAAATGAGCAGTTCTTC.

The genes are TRBV4-1 and TRBJ1-1, with D uncertain. V dropped 1 base and J dropped 4 bases, with 19 bases sitting between them. The V gene's germline CDR1 is MGHRA and CDR2 YSYEKL. The CDR3 loop spans 17 amino acids. The chain's CDR3 is CASSQAGPPFHGTEAFF. CDR3 nucleotides: TGCGCCAGCAGCCAAGCGGGTCCCCCTTTTCACGGCACTGAAGCTTTCTTT.

The genes are TRBV19 and TRBJ2-7; 9 positions match TRBD1. Germline lookup yields CDR1 LNHDA and CDR2 SQIVND (reference sequence). J was trimmed by 7 bases and V by 4 bases; bases with no gene match: 8. This CDR3 has 14 amino acids. For the CDR3, the DNA is TGTGCCAGTAGTAGGGGACAGGGTTCCAGTGAGCAGTACTTC. This gives the protein CASSRGQGSSEQYF.

The CDR3 region is CASSSTGSGYTF. As DNA, the CDR3 is TGTGCCAGCAGCTCGACAGGGTCCGGCTACACCTTC. This chain joins TRBV7-6 and TRBJ1-2; 7 bases align to TRBD1. Germline V lookup: CDR1 SGHVS, CDR2 FNYEAQ. The CDR3 is 12 amino acids. The V gene end was trimmed by 4 bases and the J gene end by 8 bases; junction bases not matched to a gene: 4.

The genes are TRBV5-1 and TRBJ2-3; TRBD1 agrees at 7 bases. Germline CDR1 is SGHRS and CDR2 is YFSETQ. The V segment lost 5 bases and the J segment 0 bases; nucleotides outside the gene matches: 3. The CDR3 runs 14 residues. CDR3 protein: CASSGQVSTDTQYF. The CDR3 region has the DNA TGCGCCAGCAGTGGACAGGTTAGCACAGATACGCAGTATTTT.

This clone was counted only a few times. The chain couples TRBV19 to TRBJ1-2; D not certain. Germline-derived CDR1 and CDR2 are LNHDA and SQIVND (reference sequence). Trimming pared 5 bases from V and 3 bases from J, leaving 4 bases between. This CDR3 has 11 amino acids. The CDR3 is CASSFDYGYTF. For the CDR3, the DNA is TGTGCCAGTAGTTTCGACTATGGCTACACCTTC.

This clone has more than one count but fewer than ten. The chain has TRBV7-2 and TRBJ2-4; D gene unclear. Germline V gene sequence: CDR1 SGHTA, CDR2 FQGNSA. Trimming removed 2 bases at V and 8 bases at J, with 13 bases between. The CDR3 is 14 residues long. The CDR3 is CASSLRSIQDIQYF. DNA for the CDR3: TGTGCCAGCAGCTTACGCTCAATTCAGGACATTCAGTACTTC.

The J gene is TRBJ2-3, the V gene TRBV7-3, with TRBD2 matching 10 bases. Germline lookup yields CDR1 SGHTA and CDR2 FQGTGA. With V trimmed by 5 bases and J by 8 bases, 7 bases remained unmatched. The CDR3 sequence is 14 residues long. CDR3 in DNA: TGTGCCAGCAGCCCAACCGGGACTAGCGCTACGCAGTATTTT. Translation: CASSPTGTSATQYF.

V is TRBV30 and J is TRBJ1-2, with D unclear. The CDR3 loop spans 13 amino acids. The germline V gene has CDR1 GTSNPN and CDR2 SVGIG (reference sequence). Trimming pared 3 bases from V and 1 base from J, leaving 9 bases between. CDR3 sequence: CAWSDQVNYGYTF. The CDR3 DNA follows: TGTGCCTGGAGCGATCAGGTTAACTATGGCTACACCTTC.

The chain joins TRBV6-1 to TRBJ1-2; tentatively, D is TRBD1 (5 bases). Trimming pared 6 bases from V and 2 bases from J, leaving 10 bases between. The V gene's germline CDR1 is MNHNS and CDR2 SASEGT. The CDR3 is made up of 13 amino acids. CDR3 loop: CASSLTANYGYTF. In DNA form, the CDR3 reads TGTGCCAGCAGCCTGACAGCCAACTATGGCTACACCTTC.

DNA for the CDR3: TGCGCCAGCAACAGAGACATGCCAGATACGCAGTATTTT. Its protein product is CASNRDMPDTQYF. This rearrangement joins TRBV5-1 to TRBJ2-3; D not certain. V lost 6 bases and J 4 bases, leaving 12 bases between the germline ends. Germline V gives CDR1 SGHRS, CDR2 YFSETQ. CDR3 length: 13 amino acids.

The chain is built from TRBV6-5 and TRBJ2-3; D unresolved. Germline V lookup: CDR1 MNHEY, CDR2 SVGAGI. This CDR3 has 11 residues. V was trimmed by 8 bases and J by 3 bases, leaving 6 bases between them. The CDR3 sequence: CASGQTDTQYF. CDR3 DNA sequence: TGTGCCAGCGGGCAGACAGATACGCAGTATTTT.

The V call is TRBV7-2, the J call TRBJ2-1, with 9 bases identical to TRBD2. This CDR3 comprises 16 residues. V shed 2 bases and J 10 bases; nucleotides not matched to a gene: 12. Per the germline V gene, CDR1 is SGHTA and CDR2 is FQGNSA. DNA of the CDR3: TGTGCCAGCAGCTTACGCGGGACTAGCAGAGGGGGCGAGCAGTTCTTC. Protein: CASSLRGTSRGGEQFF.

The CDR3 DNA sequence: TGTGCCTGGAGTGACTCGAGCAGGGGAACTAATGAAAAACTGTTTTTT. Translation gives CAWSDSSRGTNEKLFF. V gene TRBV30 combines with J gene TRBJ1-4, with a possible D match to TRBD1 (6 bases). Trimming cost V 1 base and J 1 base, with 13 bases left between them. The CDR3 loop spans 16 amino acids. The germline CDR1 and CDR2 sequences are GTSNPN and SVGIG (reference sequence).

This clone was counted only a few times. This chain joins TRBV5-4 and TRBJ2-5; D is unresolved. The V gene lost 0 bases and the J gene lost 0 bases, with 6 bases spanning the gap. This CDR3 spans 14 amino acids. Per germline, CDR1 SGHNT and CDR2 YYREEE (reference sequence). The CDR3 loop is CASSLDGYQETQYF. In DNA, the CDR3 is TGTGCCAGCAGCTTGGACGGGTACCAAGAGACCCAGTACTTC.

The chain combines TRBV19 with TRBJ1-5; 9 nucleotides align to TRBD1. The germline gives CDR1 LNHDA, CDR2 SQIVND (reference sequence). CDR3 length: 15 residues. V shed 4 bases, J shed 7 bases, and the junction held 8 bases outside the gene matches. In DNA, the CDR3 is TGTGCCAGTAGTAAATACGACAGGGGGACGCAGCCCCAGCATTTT. It specifies CASSKYDRGTQPQHF.

This clone was seen only a few times. CDR3 nucleotide sequence: TGTGCCAGCTCACCACCACTAGCGGGAGGAGGTGAGCAGTTCTTC. This translates into CASSPPLAGGGEQFF. The chain uses TRBV18 and TRBJ2-1, with 12 bases fitting TRBD2. The CDR3 is 15 residues long. Germline V gene data show CDR1 as KGHSH and CDR2 as LQKENI. J gave up 9 bases and V 0 bases, and 3 bases lay outside the gene matches.

The V and J genes are TRBV5-1 and TRBJ1-4; 10 bases map to TRBD1. The CDR3 is 15 amino acids. Germline CDR1 reads SGHRS; CDR2 reads YFSETQ. The J segment lost 8 bases and the V segment lost 5 bases, leaving 9 bases of the junction unmatched. This CDR3 reads CASSFSGTGEEKLFF. Here the CDR3 DNA reads TGCGCCAGCAGTTTCTCGGGGACAGGGGAAGAAAAACTGTTTTTT.

This clone was counted a few times. The chain is built from TRBV19 and TRBJ2-7; a weak D match, TRBD1 (5 bases). CDR3 length: 14 amino acids. V lost 3 bases, J lost 3 bases, and 12 bases lay in between. Germline V gene sequence: CDR1 LNHDA, CDR2 SQIVND (reference sequence). CDR3 amino acids: CASSIPGQFYEQYF. CDR3 in DNA: TGTGCCAGTAGTATCCCAGGGCAGTTCTACGAGCAGTACTTC.